The entry that follows covers one T cell receptor beta chain sequence. The sample originates from a study of identical twins. TCRdb re-called the 5' RACE reads through MiXCR, storing one row per CDR3 protein. The sample lists a few hundred thousand distinct CDR3 sequences, 20% to 25% occurring once. These data also formed part of another study, on T cells expressing NK-cell markers. This second report adds: HCMV seropositivity characterized most of the eight sequenced donors, and seronegativity one. No clear determination of HCMV specificity was made for expanded NKG2C+ T cell clones.

The sequenced sample consisted of CD4+ T cells sorted from blood. This TCR derives from a woman in her late teens or twenties in good health.

The CDR3 nucleotides are TGTGCCAGCTCACCACCTAGCGGGGGGTCCTACAATGAGCAGTTCTTC. It codes for CASSPPSGGSYNEQFF. The rearrangement links TRBV18 to TRBJ2-1; 10 bases fit TRBD2. V lost 0 bases and J lost 1; bases outside the gene matches: 0. The germline V gene has CDR1 KGHSH and CDR2 LQKENI. CDR3 length: 16 amino acids. Looking up the rest from reference TRBV18 and TRBJ2-1 gives the full variable domain: NAGVMQNPRHLVRRRGQEARLRCSPMKGHSHVYWYRQLPEEGLKFMVYLQKENIIDESGMPKERFSAEFPKEGPSILRIQQVVRGDSAAYFCASSPPSGGSYNEQFFGPGTRLTVL.